This T cell receptor beta chain was captured by sequencing in a study of blood T cell repertoires in COVID-19. Seattle patients were enrolled while actively infected and followed longitudinally. Germline V gives CDR1 SGHNT, CDR2 YENEEA. V shed 3 bases and J shed 7 bases, with 21 bases lying between them. The CDR3 runs 16 residues. This table comes from immunoSEQ multiplex PCR, and its TCRdb copy is limited to in-frame clones, with some not included. The top ten hold approximately 2.6% of the sample, which has over 200,000 clones, more than 85% seen once. This clonotype originated in a person aged 18-35 years with COVID-19, enrolled during active disease. The sample taken for sequencing was peripheral blood. The chain employs TRBV11-3 and TRBJ1-2; D is perhaps TRBD1 (5 bases). The CDR3 here is CASSFGYGAGISGYTF. CDR3 coding DNA: TGTGCCAGCAGCTTCGGGTATGGAGCAGGGATTTCTGGCTACACCTTC. Drawing the rest from reference TRBV11-3 and TRBJ1-2, the complete variable domain is EAGVVQSPRYKIIEKKQPVAFWCNPISGHNTLYWYLQNLGQGPELLIRYENEEAVDDSQLPKDRFSAERLKGVDSTLKIQPAELGDSAVYLCASSFGYGAGISGYTFGSGTRLTVV.